These 6 T cell receptor beta chains were sequenced from one sample in a study of cytomegalovirus exposure and HLA in healthy donors. PCR employed 60 Vbeta and 13 Jbeta primers. The data were produced by immunoSEQ multiplex PCR, yet TCRdb's version contains in-frame clones alone and is incomplete. The sample shows around 180,000 clones, roughly 84% of them seen only once. Source material: PBMCs. These receptors were taken from a boy between 10 and 17 years old in good health and CMV-seronegative.

The chain has TRBV6-6 and TRBJ1-5; TRBD1 agrees at 7 bases. This CDR3 spans 16 amino acids. Germline V lookup: CDR1 MNHNY, CDR2 SVGAGI (reference sequence). Trimming took 4 bases from V and 5 from J; bases not matched to a gene: 11. Here the CDR3 reads CASSFKQGRGDQPQHF. The CDR3 coding sequence is TGTGCCAGCAGTTTCAAACAGGGGCGCGGAGATCAGCCCCAGCATTTT.

V gene TRBV7-9 combines with J gene TRBJ2-1, with 10 bases lining up with TRBD2. The V gene's germline CDR1 is SEHNR and CDR2 FQNEAQ (reference sequence). Unmatched junction bases numbered 17, after V lost 10 bases and J lost 8 bases. The CDR3 is made up of 16 amino acids. The CDR3 region has the DNA TGTGCCACCAGACTAGCGGGTTTCCCCTTTACCGATGAGCAGTTCTTC. Translated, it gives CATRLAGFPFTDEQFF.

The chain couples TRBV6-6 to TRBJ2-7, with TRBD2 identical over 9 bases. This CDR3 contains 15 residues. The germline CDR1 and CDR2 sequences are MNHNY and SVGAGI (reference sequence). The V segment lost 2 bases and the J segment 2 bases; nucleotides outside the gene matches: 4. CDR3 in amino acids: CASSYGLAGPYEQYF. The CDR3 DNA is TGTGCCAGCAGTTACGGGCTAGCGGGGCCCTACGAGCAGTACTTC.

V usage is TRBV6-6 and J usage is TRBJ2-1; the match to TRBD1 covers 7 bases. V was pared by 0 bases and J by 10 bases, with 6 bases of the junction left unmatched. Germline V gene sequence: CDR1 MNHNY, CDR2 SVGAGI (reference sequence). The CDR3 totals 14 residues. CDR3 region: CASSYSTGVGEQFF. The CDR3 coding sequence is TGTGCCAGCAGTTACTCAACAGGGGTCGGAGAGCAGTTCTTC.

V is TRBV4-1 and J is TRBJ1-3; no clear D. Germline lookup yields CDR1 MGHRA and CDR2 YSYEKL. The CDR3 runs 18 residues. V was cut by 0 bases and J by 1 base, with 16 bases left in between. CDR3 in DNA: TGCGCCAGCAGCCAAGATCGGGAGCGAGCCATTTCTGGAAACACCATATATTTT. Translation gives CASSQDRERAISGNTIYF.

This rearrangement joins TRBV18 to TRBJ1-1, with D tentatively TRBD1 (5 bases). The CDR3 is 13 amino acids. Germline V gene data show CDR1 as KGHSH and CDR2 as LQKENI. V lost 2 bases, J lost 10 bases, and 14 bases lay in between. CDR3 sequence: CASSPDQGAVAFF. The CDR3 bases are TGTGCCAGCTCACCAGATCAGGGTGCAGTAGCTTTCTTT.